This T cell receptor (beta chain) was obtained from a study of identifying expanded T cells in peripheral blood. The study's findings and limits: Technical replicates showed roughly 1.2 changed clones; about two weeks about 16; four weeks 19. Clone count variance between roughly two-week samples rose with total template count.

No infections or other immune events were documented during collection. About this clone: The antigen is undetermined.

TCRdb's table, derived via immunoSEQ multiplex PCR, lists solely in-frame clones and lacks some. The sample shows tens of thousands of clones, approximately 90% of them seen only once. Germline V gene lookup returns CDR1 SGHRS and CDR2 YFSETQ. The CDR3 contains 17 residues. J lost 2 bases, V lost 4 bases, and 9 bases had no gene match. This receptor was taken from a person between 18 and 70 years old in good health. The sequencing input was blood. This chain connects TRBV5-1 to TRBJ2-6, with 7 positions matching TRBD2. This CDR3 reads CASSDGEGGTGANVLTF. The CDR3 DNA is TGCGCCAGCAGCGACGGGGAGGGAGGGACTGGGGCCAACGTCCTGACTTTC.